The 14 T cell receptor beta chains below come from one sample, sequenced in a study of shared clonotypes between healthy human individuals. Profiled with immunoSEQ multiplex PCR; TCRdb holds only in-frame clones, not every one. The repertoire holds some 2.1 million clones, with approximately 94% as singletons. Terminally differentiated effector memory CD45RA+ cells were excluded from the naive CD8 cells, which were CD45RO-negative and positively selected for CCR7. Sequenced input: naive CD8+ T cells sorted from blood. Receptor source: a man aged 18 to 30 in good health.

The chain links TRBV7-3 to TRBJ2-7; TRBD1 agrees at 10 bases. The CDR3 sequence is 15 residues long. Unmatched junction bases numbered 10, after V lost 8 bases and J lost 3 bases. Looked up from germline, CDR1 is SGHTA and CDR2 is FQGTGA. The DNA of the CDR3 is TGTGCCAGCTCGGCCGGGACAGGGGAGGGCTACGAGCAGTACTTC. This codes for CASSAGTGEGYEQYF.

Points on this clone: One end of the junction is discordant with germline, which a read error may explain. This chain joins TRBV28 and TRBJ1-4; D gene uncertain. The germline V gene encodes CDR1 MDHEN and CDR2 SYDVKM. The CDR3 is made up of 12 amino acids. CDR3 nucleotide sequence: TGTGCCAGCAGCTATACCTCTAGATCTACTACTTTT. Encoded protein: CASSYTSRSTTF.

As for this clone: The sample contains more than one DNA sequence encoding this CDR3. The chain couples TRBV9 to TRBJ2-7; 8 bases are a match to TRBD2. The germline V gene encodes CDR1 SGDLS and CDR2 YYNGEE. This CDR3 is built from 14 residues. V was clipped by 3 bases and J by 0 bases; unmatched bases: 2. The CDR3: CASSAGGSSYEQYF. In DNA, the CDR3 is TGTGCCAGCAGCGCGGGGGGGAGCTCCTACGAGCAGTACTTC.

This clone was recorded once. This chain links TRBV28 with TRBJ2-1, with 9 bases fitting TRBD1. Germline CDR1 is MDHEN and CDR2 is SYDVKM. V lost 1 base and J lost 8; bases outside the gene matches: 6. The CDR3 has 15 residues. The CDR3 bases are TGTGCCAGCAGTTTATATCGGGACAGGGTTTATGAGCAGTTCTTC. As protein: CASSLYRDRVYEQFF.

The rearrangement uses TRBV6-5 and TRBJ2-7, with 14 nucleotides matching TRBD2. The CDR3 is 16 amino acids. CDR1 and CDR2 (germline): MNHEY, SVGAGI. Unmatched junction bases numbered 4, after V lost 0 bases and J lost 6 bases. CDR3 nucleotides: TGTGCCAGCAGTTACTCGGGACTAGCGGGAGAAGGCGAGCAGTACTTC. Protein product: CASSYSGLAGEGEQYF.

The chain joins TRBV27 to TRBJ2-3; 8 positions match TRBD2. Germline CDR1 is MNHEY and CDR2 is SMNVEV (reference sequence). Trimming took 0 bases from V and 0 from J; bases not matched to a gene: 5. The CDR3 consists of 17 residues. The CDR3 coding sequence is TGTGCCAGCAGTTTATCTTTAGCGGGATCTAGCACAGATACGCAGTATTTT. Amino acid sequence: CASSLSLAGSSTDTQYF.

V and J are TRBV30 and TRBJ2-2; D remains unclear. The germline CDR1 and CDR2 sequences are GTSNPN and SVGIG (reference sequence). Trimming cost V 3 bases and J 0 bases, with 11 bases left between them. The CDR3 covers 15 residues. The CDR3 is CAWSPEYSNTGELFF. CDR3 in DNA: TGTGCCTGGAGCCCGGAGTACTCGAACACCGGGGAGCTGTTTTTT. Combining the CDR3 with reference TRBV30 and TRBJ2-2 gives the whole variable domain SQTIHQWPATLVQPVGSPLSLECTVEGTSNPNLYWYRQAAGRGLQLLFYSVGIGQISSEVPQNLSASRPQDRQFILSSKKLLLSDSGFYLCAWSPEYSNTGELFFGEGSRLTVL.

The V gene is TRBV19, the J gene TRBJ2-7, with a tentative D call TRBD2 (6 bases). Germline V gene lookup returns CDR1 LNHDA and CDR2 SQIVND (reference sequence). V was clipped by 5 bases and J by 0 bases, with 11 bases between them. This CDR3 spans 14 amino acids. The chain's CDR3 is CASSPLGSSYEQYF. The CDR3 DNA reads as TGTGCCAGTAGTCCTCTCGGGAGCTCCTACGAGCAGTACTTC.

V and J are TRBV9 and TRBJ2-7; D tentatively reads TRBD1 or TRBD2 (5 bases each). Per the germline V gene, CDR1 is SGDLS and CDR2 is YYNGEE. This CDR3 contains 16 residues. V was shortened by 3 bases and J by 3 bases, with 19 bases between the two germline ends. The CDR3 sequence: CASSATWDGAFYEQYF. The CDR3 DNA reads as TGTGCCAGCAGCGCCACATGGGACGGAGCCTTCTACGAGCAGTACTTC.

The V gene is TRBV27, the J gene TRBJ1-5, with D possibly being TRBD1 (6 bases). The length of the CDR3 is 15 residues. Trimming stripped 0 bases from V and 5 bases from J, with 11 bases between. The V gene's germline CDR1 is MNHEY and CDR2 SMNVEV (reference sequence). CDR3 sequence reads: CASSLSRGAYQPQHF. The CDR3 coding sequence is TGTGCCAGCAGTTTATCGCGGGGGGCCTATCAGCCCCAGCATTTT.

This CDR3 is CASSQGRQPTYEQYF. CDR3 in DNA: TGCGCCAGCAGCCAAGGGCGACAGCCTACCTACGAGCAGTACTTC. The chain employs TRBV4-3 and TRBJ2-7; D is possibly TRBD1 (5 bases). Germline V gene sequence: CDR1 LGHNA, CDR2 YSLEER. Trimming removed 1 base at V and 2 bases at J, with 12 bases between. There are 15 residues in the CDR3.

V is TRBV5-6 and J is TRBJ2-2, with D possibly being TRBD1 (6 bases). There are 16 residues in the CDR3. Germline CDR1 and CDR2: SGHDT and YYEEEE. V dropped 2 bases and J dropped 0 bases, with 11 bases sitting between them. The CDR3 nucleotides are TGTGCCAGCAGCTTAAGGGGGTCAACGAACACCGGGGAGCTGTTTTTT. Encoded protein: CASSLRGSTNTGELFF.

This chain links TRBV6-5 with TRBJ2-1; 10 bases are shared with TRBD1. Germline CDR1 MNHEY, CDR2 SVGAGI. Trimming removed 7 bases from V and 9 bases from J; junction bases left unmatched: 9. The CDR3 consists of 14 residues. This CDR3 reads CASNLDRGRGEQFF. The CDR3 bases are TGTGCCAGCAACTTAGACAGGGGGCGCGGTGAGCAGTTCTTC.

The chain couples TRBV7-2 to TRBJ2-4; 8 bases are shared with TRBD2. Germline V gene sequence: CDR1 SGHTA, CDR2 FQGNSA. The CDR3 is 16 amino acids. The V and J ends lost 8 bases and 6 bases, in that order; junction bases with no gene match: 15. CDR3 loop: CASSGSGGLLGNIQYF. The CDR3 coding sequence is TGTGCCAGCTCGGGGAGCGGGGGCCTTTTGGGAAACATTCAGTACTTC.